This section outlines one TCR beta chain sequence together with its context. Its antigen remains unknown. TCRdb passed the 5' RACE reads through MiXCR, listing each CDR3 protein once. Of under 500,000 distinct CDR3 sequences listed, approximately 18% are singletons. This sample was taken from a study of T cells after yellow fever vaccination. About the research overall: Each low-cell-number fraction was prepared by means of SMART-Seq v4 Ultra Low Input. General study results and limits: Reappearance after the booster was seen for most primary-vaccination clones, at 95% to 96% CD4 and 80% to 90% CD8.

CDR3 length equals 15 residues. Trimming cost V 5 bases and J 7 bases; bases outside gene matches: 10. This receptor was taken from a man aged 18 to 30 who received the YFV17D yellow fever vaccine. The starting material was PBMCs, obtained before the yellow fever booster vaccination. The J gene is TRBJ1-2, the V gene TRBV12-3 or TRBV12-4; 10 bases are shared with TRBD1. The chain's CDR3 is CASSMPGQGNRGYTF. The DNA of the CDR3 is TGTGCCAGCAGTATGCCGGGACAGGGGAATCGTGGCTACACCTTC.